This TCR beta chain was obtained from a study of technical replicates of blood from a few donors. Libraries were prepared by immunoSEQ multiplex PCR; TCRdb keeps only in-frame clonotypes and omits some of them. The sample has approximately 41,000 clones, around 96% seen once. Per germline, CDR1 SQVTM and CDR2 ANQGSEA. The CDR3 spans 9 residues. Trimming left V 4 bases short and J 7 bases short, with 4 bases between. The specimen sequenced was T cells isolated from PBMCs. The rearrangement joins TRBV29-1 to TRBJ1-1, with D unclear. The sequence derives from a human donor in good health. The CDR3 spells CSVGLEAFF. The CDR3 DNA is TGCAGCGTTGGTCTTGAAGCTTTCTTT.